This T cell receptor (beta chain) derives from a study of blood T cell repertoires in COVID-19. Study background: Specimens from acute and convalescent COVID-19 originated in the United States, Italy and Spain.

Assay used: immunoSEQ multiplex PCR; TCRdb lists only in-frame clones, some missing. In the table there are 130,000 to 150,000 clones, more than 75% of which are singletons. V was cut by 6 bases and J by 5 bases, with 13 bases left in between. The CDR3 is made up of 14 amino acids. CDR1 SEHNR and CDR2 FQNEAQ come from the germline V gene (reference sequence). The sequence was collected from a man aged 50-60 years who had recovered from COVID-19. The V and J genes are TRBV7-9 and TRBJ2-2; D not certain. The source material was peripheral blood. CDR3 sequence (DNA): TGTGCCAGCAGTGAAACCAGTATAACCGGGGAGCTGTTTTTT. Protein sequence: CASSETSITGELFF.